The clone carrying this TCR beta chain was seen more than once but under ten times. Its antigen is as yet unknown. Using a J-beta primer mix together with a sample-barcoded 5' primer, a second PCR was run for roughly 6 to 12 cycles. TCRdb used MiXCR to reprocess the 5' RACE reads, holding one entry per CDR3 protein. The top ten clones hold roughly a fifth of a sample with about a million distinct CDR3 sequences, 51% of them seen once. Each individual donor underwent a draw of about 9.1 milliliters of peripheral blood. Germline lookup yields CDR1 SGHTA and CDR2 FQGNSA. The CDR3 length is 19 residues. The data stem from a study of blood T cells in healthy people across ages. Study-level points and caveats: Whereas aged donors had fewer naive CD4+ cells, long-lived donors had more of them and higher diversity. A roughly linear age-dependent decrease characterized TCR beta diversity per million T cells. Reliance upon unsorted PBMCs precluded definitive naive versus antigen-experienced comparison.

The chain uses TRBV7-2 and TRBJ2-1; 8 bases match TRBD2. The J call may be mistaken, given a closer DNA end match to TRBJ2-7. The clonotype originates from a woman aged 55-69 years in good health. Sequencing input: blood. The CDR3 sequence: CASSSLRPGGAGGFYEQYF. CDR3 DNA: TGTGCCAGCAGCTCCCTAAGGCCGGGTGGTGCGGGAGGTTTCTACGAGCAGTACTTC.